This T cell receptor beta chain was captured in a study of T cell repertoires in cytomegalovirus infection (dated by TCRdb to between 2017 and 2020). Background on the whole study: Peptide stimulations targeted recently identified HLA-C-restricted CMV epitopes, whose presentation resists viral immunomodulation, together with well-studied HLA-B-restricted epitopes. Donor HLA type was relevant to the analysis, because carriage of CMV infection together with the matching HLA type was indicated by public TCR beta signatures. The paper's findings and limits, for the study overall: Carriers of CMV infection plus the relevant HLA type were discriminated by the cumulative frequency of public TCR beta family members in the study cohort and in an independent roughly 320-donor cohort. The ex vivo response was dominated by HLA-C-restricted CMV-specific TCR beta clonotypes, which also provided the single most frequent clonotype in two of eight donors.

This clonotype appeared many times. It has no known antigen specificity. Base qualities are not provided; no much larger clone lies one nucleotide away. In the paper's terms, the treatment or condition label means: in vitro stimulation with specific CMV peptide epitopes to enrich CMV-specific T cells. The reads were generated on an Illumina HiSeq 1500. TCRdb trimmed the raw reads at Q25, called clones with MiXCR and kept productive beta chains. Entries that share a CDR3 protein sequence are merged under the most common genes and DNA. This sample comprises about 770,000 distinct CDR3 sequences, about 28% of them detected only once. The ten largest clones represent roughly 14% of the sample. Reading from cysteine to phenylalanine, the CDR3 counts 14 amino acids. Only CDR3 DNA is held: 42 bases, read in frame from base 1. Germline trimming amounts to 5 bases on V and 0 bases on J, with 4 as the count of junction bases outside the gene matches. Per the germline V gene, SGHDT is the CDR1 and YYEEEE is the CDR2.

This TCR came from a human donor in good health (CMV status not recorded). Some clones in this sample may be carry-over from other donors' samples. Sequencing used cultured CD8+ T cells from PBMCs, obtained from culture after CMV antigen stimulation. Rearrangement joined TRBV5-6 to TRBJ1-1; 7 central bases correspond to TRBD1. The sequenced DNA: TGTGCCAGCAGTTCGACAGGGTTGAACACTGAAGCTTTCTTT. It codes for CASSSTGLNTEAFF.